This T cell receptor (beta chain) came from a study of neurological immune-mediated disorders (dated by TCRdb to 2018 to 2020). With respect to the entire study: Among the approximately 35 multiple sclerosis patients, relapsing-remitting MS accounted for around 30 and secondary progressive MS accounted for 3. Peripheral blood TCR-beta repertoires from patients with HTLV-I-associated myelopathy (HAM/TSP), patients with multiple sclerosis, and healthy controls were compared in the study using UMI-based sequencing. The 90 to 110 TCR-beta libraries included longitudinal samples, technical triplicates and paired sorted CD4+ and CD8+ T-cell subsets alongside PBMC samples. Longitudinal HAM/TSP and healthy donors were sampled at 3 time-points each (about 3-40 month intervals). The cohort was made up of about 66 subjects, consisting of around 14 HAM/TSP patients, 35 or so multiple sclerosis patients and approximately 20 healthy controls. The investigation overall reported the following: In phylogenetic analysis, the repertoires of 18 of 34 MS patients grouped into a cluster of related CDR3 sequences, which suggests a possible signature at the repertoire level. TCR clonal expansion was highest in HAM/TSP patients and lowest in MS patients, with MS patients falling below even healthy controls. The MS cluster showed no association with clinical or MRI features, and the authors stated that larger cohorts are needed. No identical CDR3 amino acid sequences were shared among expanded clones across subjects, suggesting private TCR-beta repertoires in all groups.

CDR1 SNHLY and CDR2 FYNNEI were looked up in the germline V gene. The germline V and J ends show losses of 2 bases and 0 bases respectively, and no gene match explains 10 bases of the junction. Taken from cysteine to phenylalanine, the CDR3 has 18 residues. Just CDR3 DNA is preserved here, 54 bases in frame from base 1. cDNA was synthesized by template-switch 5'RACE using a primer carrying a 10-nucleotide random unique molecular identifier by which each TCR transcript was tagged. Every sequencing run covered 15-18 subjects and yielded more than 170 million TCR-beta sequences. The RNeasy kit was used to extract total RNA. The KAPA Real-time Library Amplification kit was used to amplify TCR-beta VDJ regions with primers for the TCR constant region and the 5'RACE anchor. Sample indexes and Illumina adaptors were added in a first PCR, and a second PCR then increased library yield. After purification with Ampure beads, the TCR product of roughly 650 bp was size-selected on a 2% E-gel SizeSelection system. Before pooling, libraries had their quality checked on a Bioanalyzer, their concentration measured with Qubit, and their quantity determined with the Kapa Library Quantification kit. An Illumina HiSeq 2500 sequenced the libraries paired-end 2 x 150 bp. To increase sequence diversity, about 23-32% phiX was spiked into each library pool. The paper's processing steps were these. Quality-filtered reads were processed with the UMI-based MiGEC pipeline, and over 90% of raw TCR sequences were removed by the MiGEC pipeline during error correction. VDJ genes were aligned to IMGT germline references, and each clonotype was defined by a unique CDR3 amino acid sequence together with V-J genes. Clonal expansion, Shannon diversity, and CDR3 relatedness (CalcPairwiseDistances, ClusterSamples) were evaluated with VDJtools, and phylogenetic trees were built with CLCbio workbench. Using coefficient-of-variation modelling across technical triplicates, the study counted a clone as expanded if it had at least 8 unique UMIs. The public reads were reanalyzed by TCRdb: fastp trimming at Q25, MiXCR alignment, in-frame beta chains only. Every entry covers one CDR3 protein and lists the most common genes and DNA from its rows. The V and J calls were not made by the authors but by TCRdb's processing. In all, the sample holds tens of thousands of distinct CDR3 sequences, and around 4% of those were seen once. The top ten clones comprise 5.7% of the sample.

This clonotype was counted many times. Which antigen it targets is not known. There are no base qualities to consult, and no much larger clone falls within one base. This sample's time point label indicates: longitudinal time-point 3. For the unsorted PBMC libraries, 2 million PBMCs were stored in RNAlater at -80 degrees C until RNA extraction and were used to generate the libraries. The multiple sclerosis patients were enrolled in a US clinical protocol that evaluated disease progression with magnetic resonance imaging. Peripheral blood underwent Ficoll-Hypaque density gradient centrifugation to isolate PBMCs, which were then cryopreserved in liquid nitrogen.

This receptor was taken from a woman aged 60 to 75 with multiple sclerosis. The sample taken for sequencing was PBMCs. The chain uses TRBV2 and TRBJ1-5; 7 middle bases align to TRBD1. The sequenced DNA is TGTGCCAGCAGTGAACGGGCAGGGGGTGTTTATAGCAATCAGCCCCAGCATTTT. The encoded protein is CASSERAGGVYSNQPQHF.